A selection of T cell receptor beta chains follows, all from one sample in a study of shared clonotypes between healthy human individuals. Here immunoSEQ multiplex PCR was the method, and the copy in TCRdb shows in-frame clones only, minus some. This table has approximately 87,000 clones, roughly three fifths appearing once. Sample: memory CD8+ T cells sorted from blood. These receptors all stem from a man aged 30 to 45 in good health. Both conserved end residues are trimmed from each CDR3. The order of the fields is J gene, D gene, V gene, CDR3 protein. D genes are given only for firm matches.

j_call: TRBJ2-6; d_call: NA; v_call: TRBV1; cdr3_aa: TSSMLRLCRANVLT
j_call: TRBJ2-2; d_call: TRBD2; v_call: TRBV29-1; cdr3_aa: SVGVTSGGNTGELF
j_call: TRBJ2-3; d_call: TRBD2; v_call: TRBV18; cdr3_aa: ASSPIAGGPADTQY
j_call: TRBJ2-2; d_call: NA; v_call: TRBV30; cdr3_aa: AWTLSGTGELF
j_call: TRBJ1-2; d_call: NA; v_call: TRBV13; cdr3_aa: ASSFRGRDYGYT
j_call: TRBJ2-2; d_call: NA; v_call: TRBV27; cdr3_aa: ASSSTGTGELF
j_call: TRBJ2-2; d_call: NA; v_call: TRBV4-2; cdr3_aa: ASSQEGPELF
j_call: TRBJ2-7; d_call: NA; v_call: TRBV28; cdr3_aa: ASSLFYEQY
j_call: TRBJ2-7; d_call: TRBD1; v_call: TRBV15; cdr3_aa: ATSRDRHRGEQY
j_call: TRBJ1-5; d_call: TRBD1; v_call: TRBV6-5; cdr3_aa: ASSGQGASNQPQH
j_call: TRBJ2-1; d_call: NA; v_call: TRBV5-1; cdr3_aa: ASSLEQAVDEQF
j_call: TRBJ2-1; d_call: NA; v_call: TRBV6-5; cdr3_aa: ASSYTGYNEQF
j_call: TRBJ1-5; d_call: NA; v_call: TRBV28; cdr3_aa: ASSLVSLSNQPQH
j_call: TRBJ2-7; d_call: TRBD1; v_call: TRBV28; cdr3_aa: ATLGQLTYEQY
j_call: TRBJ1-2; d_call: TRBD1; v_call: TRBV27; cdr3_aa: ASSLSQGNFYGYT
j_call: TRBJ1-4; d_call: TRBD1; v_call: TRBV9; cdr3_aa: ASSAPGGSTNEKLF
j_call: TRBJ2-1; d_call: TRBD1; v_call: TRBV6-5; cdr3_aa: ASSRDRSYNEQF
j_call: TRBJ2-2; d_call: NA; v_call: TRBV11-2; cdr3_aa: ASTLVSFTGELF
j_call: TRBJ2-1; d_call: NA; v_call: TRBV9; cdr3_aa: ASSVGKGLHYEQF
j_call: TRBJ1-5; d_call: NA; v_call: TRBV21-1; cdr3_aa: ASSHRAPQLFLNQPQH
j_call: TRBJ1-1; d_call: TRBD1; v_call: TRBV6-5; cdr3_aa: ASTVAGGSDTEAF
j_call: TRBJ2-7; d_call: NA; v_call: TRBV6-1; cdr3_aa: ASLLGEGSSYEQY
j_call: TRBJ2-1; d_call: NA; v_call: TRBV9; cdr3_aa: ASSQIGTTYNEQF
j_call: TRBJ2-3; d_call: NA; v_call: TRBV28; cdr3_aa: ASKATDTQY
j_call: TRBJ2-1; d_call: NA; v_call: TRBV6-5; cdr3_aa: ATSGIRYNEQF
j_call: TRBJ2-7; d_call: TRBD2; v_call: TRBV4-2; cdr3_aa: ASSQETSGSSGEY
j_call: TRBJ2-1; d_call: TRBD2; v_call: TRBV6-4; cdr3_aa: ASSEGGRGVDEQF
j_call: TRBJ2-1; d_call: NA; v_call: TRBV5-6; cdr3_aa: ASSVGSASNEQF
j_call: TRBJ2-1; d_call: NA; v_call: TRBV29-1; cdr3_aa: SVEAQGNEQF
j_call: TRBJ2-7; d_call: TRBD2; v_call: TRBV28; cdr3_aa: ASSSLGPLVTSGNGALVGVWY
j_call: TRBJ1-5; d_call: NA; v_call: TRBV4-3; cdr3_aa: ASSQALGRNQPQH
j_call: TRBJ1-1; d_call: NA; v_call: TRBV2; cdr3_aa: ASSYAAEAF
j_call: TRBJ2-2; d_call: TRBD2; v_call: TRBV6-1; cdr3_aa: ASTGTSGSGELF
j_call: TRBJ2-5; d_call: NA; v_call: TRBV4-1; cdr3_aa: ASSQDPNHAGETQY
j_call: TRBJ1-5; d_call: TRBD1; v_call: TRBV28; cdr3_aa: ASSLEGDSQPQH
j_call: TRBJ2-5; d_call: TRBD2; v_call: TRBV6-1; cdr3_aa: ASSSGLAVQETQY
j_call: TRBJ1-5; d_call: NA; v_call: TRBV2; cdr3_aa: ATSWGGSQPQH
j_call: TRBJ2-7; d_call: TRBD1; v_call: TRBV29-1; cdr3_aa: SVETLGQETYEQY
j_call: TRBJ2-3; d_call: TRBD2; v_call: TRBV4-3; cdr3_aa: ASSQAPSGSTDTQY
j_call: TRBJ1-4; d_call: TRBD1; v_call: TRBV4-3; cdr3_aa: ASSQVRTGSNEKLF
j_call: TRBJ2-5; d_call: NA; v_call: TRBV25-1; cdr3_aa: ATAPAGQETQY
j_call: TRBJ2-2; d_call: NA; v_call: TRBV14; cdr3_aa: ASSLGVNTGELF
j_call: TRBJ1-2; d_call: NA; v_call: TRBV28; cdr3_aa: ASSRNYYYT
j_call: TRBJ2-1; d_call: NA; v_call: TRBV28; cdr3_aa: ASSVPSVFF
j_call: TRBJ2-7; d_call: TRBD2; v_call: TRBV7-9; cdr3_aa: AGEGLAIHEQY
j_call: TRBJ1-1; d_call: TRBD1; v_call: TRBV28; cdr3_aa: ASSLLGQGTEAF
j_call: TRBJ2-1; d_call: NA; v_call: TRBV6-5; cdr3_aa: ASSYPAGETNEQF
j_call: TRBJ1-5; d_call: NA; v_call: TRBV27; cdr3_aa: ASSTNQAQGQPQH
j_call: TRBJ2-5; d_call: TRBD2; v_call: TRBV27; cdr3_aa: ASSLSDGRGTAQY
j_call: TRBJ2-1; d_call: TRBD2; v_call: TRBV4-3; cdr3_aa: ASSQGREARSGEQF
j_call: TRBJ2-2; d_call: NA; v_call: TRBV7-2; cdr3_aa: ASRTPAGTGELF
j_call: TRBJ2-7; d_call: NA; v_call: TRBV18; cdr3_aa: ASSLPGTKAYEQY
j_call: TRBJ2-3; d_call: NA; v_call: TRBV2; cdr3_aa: ATSPGLDTDTQY
j_call: TRBJ2-7; d_call: NA; v_call: TRBV7-2; cdr3_aa: ASSLAPGMYEQY
j_call: TRBJ2-7; d_call: TRBD2; v_call: TRBV27; cdr3_aa: ASSSLAGGSYEQY
j_call: TRBJ2-5; d_call: NA; v_call: TRBV9; cdr3_aa: ASSVGGQETQY
j_call: TRBJ1-2; d_call: TRBD1; v_call: TRBV7-2; cdr3_aa: ASSNRDRVASGGYT
j_call: TRBJ1-1; d_call: NA; v_call: TRBV28; cdr3_aa: ASSLGSGKMNTEAF